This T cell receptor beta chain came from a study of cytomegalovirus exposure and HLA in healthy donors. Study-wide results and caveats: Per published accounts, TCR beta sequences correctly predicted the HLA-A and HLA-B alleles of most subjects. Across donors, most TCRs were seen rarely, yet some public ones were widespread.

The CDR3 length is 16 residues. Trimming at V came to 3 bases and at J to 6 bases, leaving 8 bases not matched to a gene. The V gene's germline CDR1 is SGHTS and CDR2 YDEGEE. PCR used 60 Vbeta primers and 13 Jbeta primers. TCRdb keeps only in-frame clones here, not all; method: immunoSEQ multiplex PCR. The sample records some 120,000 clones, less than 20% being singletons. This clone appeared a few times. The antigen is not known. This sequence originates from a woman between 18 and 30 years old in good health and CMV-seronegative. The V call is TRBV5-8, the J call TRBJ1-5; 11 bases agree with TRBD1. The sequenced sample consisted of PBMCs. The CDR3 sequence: CASSWGTGGLRQPQHF. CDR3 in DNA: TGTGCCAGCAGCTGGGGGACAGGGGGACTTCGTCAGCCCCAGCATTTT.